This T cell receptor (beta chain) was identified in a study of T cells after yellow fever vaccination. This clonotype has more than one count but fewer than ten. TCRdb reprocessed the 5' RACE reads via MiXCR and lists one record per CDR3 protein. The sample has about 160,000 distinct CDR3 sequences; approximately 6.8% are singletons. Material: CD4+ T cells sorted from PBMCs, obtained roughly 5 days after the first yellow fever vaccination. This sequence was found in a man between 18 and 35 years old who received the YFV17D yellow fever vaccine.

CDR3 residues: CASSSQPYTGELFF. CDR3 in DNA: TGTGCCAGCAGTTCTCAACCCTACACCGGGGAGCTGTTTTTT. The chain has TRBV28 and TRBJ2-2; D call uncertain. Between the trimmed V and J ends, which lost 4 bases and 3 bases, there was a span of 9 bases. Per germline, CDR1 MDHEN and CDR2 SYDVKM. The CDR3 totals 14 residues.